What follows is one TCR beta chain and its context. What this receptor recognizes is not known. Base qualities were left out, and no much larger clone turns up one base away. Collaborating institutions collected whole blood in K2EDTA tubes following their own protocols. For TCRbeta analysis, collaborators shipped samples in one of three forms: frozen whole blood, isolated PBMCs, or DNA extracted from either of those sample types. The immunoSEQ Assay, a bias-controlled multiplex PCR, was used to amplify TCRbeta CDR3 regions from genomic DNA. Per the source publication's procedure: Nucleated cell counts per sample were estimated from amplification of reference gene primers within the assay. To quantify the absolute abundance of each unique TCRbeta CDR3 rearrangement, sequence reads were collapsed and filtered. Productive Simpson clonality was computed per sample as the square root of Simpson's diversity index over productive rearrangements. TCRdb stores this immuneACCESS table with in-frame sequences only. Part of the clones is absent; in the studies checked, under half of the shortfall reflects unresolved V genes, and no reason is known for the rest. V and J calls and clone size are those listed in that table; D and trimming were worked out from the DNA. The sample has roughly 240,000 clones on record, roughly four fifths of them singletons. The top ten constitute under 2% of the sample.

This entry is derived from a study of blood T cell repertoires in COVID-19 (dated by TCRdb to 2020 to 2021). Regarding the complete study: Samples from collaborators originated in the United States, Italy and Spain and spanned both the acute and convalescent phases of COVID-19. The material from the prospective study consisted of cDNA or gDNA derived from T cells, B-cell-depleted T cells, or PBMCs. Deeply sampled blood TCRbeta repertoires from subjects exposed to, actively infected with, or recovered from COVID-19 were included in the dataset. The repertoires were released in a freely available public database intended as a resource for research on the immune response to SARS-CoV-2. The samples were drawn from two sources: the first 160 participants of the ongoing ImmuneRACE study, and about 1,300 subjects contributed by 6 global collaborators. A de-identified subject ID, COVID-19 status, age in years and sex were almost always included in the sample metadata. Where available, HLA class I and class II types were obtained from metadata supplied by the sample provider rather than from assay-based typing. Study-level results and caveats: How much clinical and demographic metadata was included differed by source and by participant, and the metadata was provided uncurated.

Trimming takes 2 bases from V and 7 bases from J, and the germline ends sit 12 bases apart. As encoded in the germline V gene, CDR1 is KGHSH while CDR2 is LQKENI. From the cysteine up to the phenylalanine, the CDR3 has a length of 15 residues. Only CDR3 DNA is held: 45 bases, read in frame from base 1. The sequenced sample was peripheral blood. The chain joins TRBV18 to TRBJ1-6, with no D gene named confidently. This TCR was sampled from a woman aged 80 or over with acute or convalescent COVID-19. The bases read TGTGCCAGCTCACCATCCACGGGGAGAAATTCACCCCTCCACTTT. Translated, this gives CASSPSTGRNSPLHF.